This T cell receptor (beta chain) was sequenced in a study of identical twins. Study-level results: Zero-insertion findings could be partly confounded by invariant cells (MAIT and iNKT cells).

Germline loops: CDR1 MNHNS, CDR2 SASEGT. The germline V and J ends were trimmed by 0 bases and 0 bases, with 9 bases remaining between them. The CDR3 runs 15 residues. This clonotype was observed many times. Its antigen is still unknown. TCRdb fed the 5' RACE reads into MiXCR, producing one record per CDR3 protein. Found here are 650,000 to 750,000 distinct CDR3 sequences, over 20% of them singletons; the top ten hold 4% to 4.5%. Healthy Caucasians supplied all donations. The data were also submitted as part of a second study, on T cells expressing NK-cell markers.

The receptor comes from a woman in her late teens or twenties in good health. The V call is TRBV6-1, the J call TRBJ2-7; possibly TRBD1 for D (5 bases). The sample consisted of PBMCs. CDR3 DNA sequence: TGTGCCAGCAGTGAAGCAGGGGCTAGCTCCTACGAGCAGTACTTC. Its translation: CASSEAGASSYEQYF.